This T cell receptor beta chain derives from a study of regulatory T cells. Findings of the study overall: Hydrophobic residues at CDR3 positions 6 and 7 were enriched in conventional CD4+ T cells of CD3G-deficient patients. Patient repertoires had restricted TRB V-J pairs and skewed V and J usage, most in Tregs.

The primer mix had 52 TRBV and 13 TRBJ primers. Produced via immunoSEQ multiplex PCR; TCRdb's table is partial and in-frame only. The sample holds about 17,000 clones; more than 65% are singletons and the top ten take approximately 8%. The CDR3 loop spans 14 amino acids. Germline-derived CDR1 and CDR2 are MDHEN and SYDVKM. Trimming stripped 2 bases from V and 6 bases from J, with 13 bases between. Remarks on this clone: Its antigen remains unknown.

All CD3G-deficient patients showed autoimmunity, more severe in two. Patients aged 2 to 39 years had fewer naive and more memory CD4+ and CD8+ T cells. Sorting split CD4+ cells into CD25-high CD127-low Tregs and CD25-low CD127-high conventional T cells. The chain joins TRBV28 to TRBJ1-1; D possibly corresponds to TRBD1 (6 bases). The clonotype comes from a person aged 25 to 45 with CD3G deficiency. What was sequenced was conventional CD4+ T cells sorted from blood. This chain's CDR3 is CASSLGQGLSEAFF. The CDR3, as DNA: TGTGCCAGCAGTTTAGGCCAGGGGTTATCTGAAGCTTTCTTT.